Presented here are 32 T cell receptor beta chains from one specimen sequenced in a study of cytotoxic CD8 clonotypes in ibrutinib-treated CLL (dated by TCRdb to the early 2020s). The library was built by means of the immunoSEQ multiplex PCR assay. In TCRdb, the immuneACCESS table is reduced to in-frame sequences with V and J assigned. These tables do not hold every clone; where another copy was compared, an unresolved V gene accounts for under half, and the others remain unexplained. This sample holds roughly 180,000 clones; around 80% were observed only once. About 4.5% of the sample comes from the top ten. Per the publication, the time point label means: roughly 2 years on ibrutinib. Sequencing used PBMCs, obtained after 24 months of ibrutinib treatment. Receptors were obtained from a human donor with chronic lymphocytic leukemia.

This rearrangement joins TRBV9 to TRBJ1-5; D is unresolved. The CDR3 totals 14 residues. Germline V lookup: CDR1 SGDLS, CDR2 YYNGEE. The V gene lost 0 bases and the J gene lost 4 bases, with 8 bases spanning the gap. The CDR3 nucleotides read TGTGCCAGCAGCGTAGGGGTTTCTAATCAGCCCCAGCATTTT. This gives the protein CASSVGVSNQPQHF. Based on the CDR3 plus reference TRBV9 and TRBJ1-5, the full variable domain is DSGVTQTPKHLITATGQRVTLRCSPRSGDLSVYWYQQSLDQGLQFLIQYYNGEERAKGNILERFSAQQFPDLHSELNLSSLELGDSALYFCASSVGVSNQPQHFGDGTRLSIL.

Turning to this clone: The junction and the germline gene differ at one end; a read error may be behind it. The V and J genes are TRBV13 and TRBJ1-1; the match to TRBD1 covers 9 bases. Looked up from germline, CDR1 is PRHDT and CDR2 is FYEKMQ (reference sequence). The CDR3 is 16 amino acids. The CDR3 region is CASSLGGTGMNTEAFF. The CDR3 DNA sequence: TGTGCCAGCAGCCTAGGTGGGACAGGGATGAACACTGAAGCTTTCTTT.

Only a few counts were recorded for this clone. V is TRBV6-6 and J is TRBJ1-2; 7 positions match TRBD1. Germline CDR1 MNHNY, CDR2 SVGAGI (reference sequence). The CDR3 consists of 11 residues. Losses at the gene ends were 8 bases for V and 8 bases for J; bases not matched to a gene: 5. The CDR3 here is CASSQGGGYTF. Here the CDR3 DNA reads TGTGCCAGCTCCCAGGGGGGCGGCTACACCTTC.

The V call is TRBV19, the J call TRBJ2-3, with D unclear. The CDR3 is 11 amino acids. V was pared by 4 bases and J by 6 bases, with 5 bases between. The germline V gene has CDR1 LNHDA and CDR2 SQIVND (reference sequence). CDR3 DNA: TGTGCCAGTAGTAACCGGGATACGCAGTATTTT. Translation gives CASSNRDTQYF.

The rearrangement links TRBV6-5 to TRBJ1-5, with a tentative D call TRBD1 (5 bases). The CDR3 totals 13 residues. The V end was cut by 5 bases, the J end by 7 bases, with 12 bases between. Looked up from germline, CDR1 is MNHEY and CDR2 is SVGAGI. CDR3 sequence: CASSRNKGQPQHF. The DNA of the CDR3 is TGTGCCAGCAGTCGAAACAAGGGGCAGCCCCAGCATTTT.

The CDR3 DNA follows: TGTGCCAGTAGGCAGGAGTACTATAATTCACCCCTCCACTTT. It is translated as CASRQEYYNSPLHF. The V call is TRBV19, the J call TRBJ1-6, with unresolved D. In germline, CDR1 is LNHDA, CDR2 SQIVND (reference sequence). This CDR3 comprises 14 residues. With 6 bases removed from V and 3 bases from J, the gap between germline ends came to 9 bases.

The chain has TRBV2 and TRBJ2-1; 12 bases match TRBD2. After removal of 6 bases from V and 0 bases from J, the junction contained 12 bases not matched to a gene. CDR1 is SNHLY and CDR2 is FYNNEI in the germline V gene. CDR3 length: 19 amino acids. The CDR3, as DNA: TGTGCCAGCAGCGAATTACTAGCGGGGGGCCGGCACTCCTACAATGAGCAGTTCTTC. Its translation is CASSELLAGGRHSYNEQFF.

The J gene is TRBJ1-1, the V gene TRBV19, with D unclear. V gave up 5 bases and J gave up 4 bases, with 14 bases separating them. This CDR3 has 14 amino acids. The germline gives CDR1 LNHDA, CDR2 SQIVND (reference sequence). The CDR3 reads CASSQDTWTTEAFF. In DNA form, the CDR3 reads TGTGCCAGTAGTCAAGACACATGGACCACTGAAGCTTTCTTT.

The chain combines TRBV7-9 with TRBJ1-2; no reliable D call. V dropped 5 bases and J dropped 6 bases, with 13 bases sitting between them. Germline V lookup: CDR1 SEHNR, CDR2 FQNEAQ (reference sequence). This CDR3 has 13 amino acids. CDR3 bases: TGTGCCAGCAGCCCAGCGGGTGGGCATGGCTACACCTTC. The encoded protein is CASSPAGGHGYTF.

The V gene is TRBV23-1, the J gene TRBJ2-7, with 10 bases lining up with TRBD1. TRBV23-1 is annotated as an ORF whose role is uncertain. J lost 5 bases, V lost 1 base, and 8 bases had no gene match. CDR3 length: 16 amino acids. CDR3 sequence reads: CASSQLGQGRSHEQYF. The CDR3 DNA reads as TGCGCCAGCAGTCAATTGGGACAGGGGAGGTCCCACGAGCAGTACTTC.

The rearrangement uses TRBV6-1 and TRBJ1-2, with 9 positions matching TRBD1. Germline V gives CDR1 MNHNS, CDR2 SASEGT. The CDR3 has 14 amino acids. After removal of 11 bases from V and 0 bases from J, the junction contained 7 bases not matched to a gene. CDR3 protein: CAGRGTGTNYGYTF. CDR3 nucleotides: TGTGCCGGACGAGGGACAGGGACTAACTATGGCTACACCTTC.

V usage is TRBV30 and J usage is TRBJ2-7; 9 bases map to TRBD2. The V and J ends lost 0 bases and 8 bases, in that order; junction bases with no gene match: 5. This CDR3 spans 13 amino acids. CDR1 and CDR2 (germline): GTSNPN, SVGIG (reference sequence). CDR3 sequence (DNA): TGTGCCTGGAGTGTGGCGGGGGGGGCGAAGCAGTACTTC. Translated: CAWSVAGGAKQYF.

The chain is built from TRBV9 and TRBJ2-7, with D perhaps being TRBD1 or TRBD2 (5 bases each). The CDR3 loop spans 14 amino acids. Germline values: CDR1 SGDLS, CDR2 YYNGEE. V lost 2 bases, J lost 3 bases, and 12 bases lay in between. In DNA form, the CDR3 reads TGTGCCAGCAGCGTTGGGACCTCTAACTACGAGCAGTACTTC. Translation: CASSVGTSNYEQYF.

The genes are TRBV19 and TRBJ1-6; 9 bases are a match to TRBD1. Trimming took 3 bases from V and 7 from J; bases not matched to a gene: 7. The CDR3 is 16 amino acids. Germline V gene data show CDR1 as LNHDA and CDR2 as SQIVND (reference sequence). The CDR3, as DNA: TGTGCCAGTAGTATTGACAGGGGGGCAAAGAATTCACCCCTCCACTTT. Protein sequence: CASSIDRGAKNSPLHF.

The chain joins TRBV6-5 to TRBJ2-1; 8 positions agree with TRBD2. The CDR3 is made up of 15 amino acids. Germline trimming cut 3 bases from V and 4 bases from J; bases unmatched to any gene: 5. Germline CDR1 MNHEY, CDR2 SVGAGI. The CDR3 region is CASSYRTGGYNEQFF. In nucleotides, the CDR3 is TGTGCCAGCAGTTATAGGACGGGAGGGTACAATGAGCAGTTCTTC.

This clone was seen only a few times. This rearrangement joins TRBV30 to TRBJ1-2; 11 bases agree with TRBD1. The CDR3 length is 15 residues. Unmatched junction bases numbered 7, after V lost 3 bases and J lost 4 bases. Germline CDR1 reads GTSNPN; CDR2 reads SVGIG (reference sequence). The DNA for the CDR3 is TGTGCCTGGAGCAGCCGGGACAGGGGGATCTATGGCTACACCTTC. Its protein product is CAWSSRDRGIYGYTF.

The chain joins TRBV5-4 to TRBJ1-3; unclear D gene. The CDR3 covers 14 residues. CDR1 is SGHNT, CDR2 YYREEE, per germline (reference sequence). Deletions cut 2 bases from V and 1 base from J, with 7 bases between. Here the CDR3 reads CASSFTDSGNTIYF. CDR3 sequence (DNA): TGTGCCAGCAGCTTCACGGATTCTGGAAACACCATATATTTT. Variable domain in full (rest from reference TRBV5-4 and TRBJ1-3): ETGVTQSPTHLIKTRGQQVTLRCSSQSGHNTVSWYQQALGQGPQFIFQYYREEENGRGNFPPRFSGLQFPNYSSELNVNALELDDSALYLCASSFTDSGNTIYFGEGSWLTVV.

The J gene is TRBJ2-3, the V gene TRBV7-9, with D perhaps TRBD2 (6 bases). The CDR3 spans 16 residues. The V gene lost 5 bases and the J gene lost 0 bases, with 15 bases spanning the gap. Germline CDR1 is SEHNR and CDR2 is FQNEAQ (reference sequence). The CDR3 sequence is CASSPGTASSTDTQYF. The CDR3 DNA sequence: TGTGCCAGCAGCCCCGGGACTGCATCTAGCACAGATACGCAGTATTTT.

The gene calls are TRBV11-2 and TRBJ1-4; possible D gene TRBD1, 5 bases. CDR1 is SGHAT, CDR2 FQNNGV, per germline. This CDR3 comprises 15 residues. The V and J ends lost 5 bases and 6 bases respectively, with 16 bases between them. The chain's CDR3 is CASSRKGPGDEKLFF. CDR3 in DNA: TGTGCCAGCAGCCGAAAGGGGCCCGGGGATGAAAAACTGTTTTTT.

The V call is TRBV6-1, the J call TRBJ1-2; D uncertain. The germline CDR1 and CDR2 sequences are MNHNS and SASEGT. The CDR3 has 11 amino acids. The V end was cut by 2 bases, the J end by 7 bases, with 5 bases between. The CDR3 spells CASSEFAGYTF. The CDR3 nucleotides read TGTGCCAGCAGTGAATTTGCTGGCTACACCTTC.

The V call is TRBV7-9, the J call TRBJ2-7; D is ambiguous. Germline V gene data show CDR1 as SEHNR and CDR2 as FQNEAQ (reference sequence). The CDR3 runs to 14 residues. V was cut by 1 base and J by 6 bases, with 13 bases left in between. CDR3 in amino acids: CASSLGVPNPEQYF. The CDR3 nucleotides read TGTGCCAGCAGCTTAGGGGTTCCTAATCCCGAGCAGTACTTC.

Concerning this clone: This same CDR3 is encoded by further DNA sequences in the sample. The chain joins TRBV12-5 to TRBJ1-1; D is unresolved. The V gene lost 3 bases and the J gene lost 6 bases, with 5 bases spanning the gap. The CDR3 has 11 amino acids. Looked up from germline, CDR1 is LGHNT and CDR2 is FRNRAP. CDR3 amino acids: CASGFGAEAFF. The CDR3 DNA follows: TGTGCTAGTGGTTTCGGGGCTGAAGCTTTCTTT.

The rearrangement links TRBV7-9 to TRBJ1-3, with D tentatively TRBD1 (5 bases). V dropped 10 bases and J dropped 0 bases, with 13 bases sitting between them. Germline CDR1 and CDR2: SEHNR and FQNEAQ (reference sequence). The CDR3 runs 14 residues. CDR3 sequence: CATRRGFSGNTIYF. DNA of the CDR3: TGTGCCACCCGGCGGGGGTTCTCTGGAAACACCATATATTTT. The full variable domain, rest sourced from reference TRBV7-9 and TRBJ1-3, is DTGVSQNPRHKITKRGQNVTFRCDPISEHNRLYWYRQTLGQGPEFLTYFQNEAQLEKSRLLSDRFSAERPKGSFSTLEIQRTEQGDSAMYLCATRRGFSGNTIYFGEGSWLTVV.

This clone occurred once. This chain joins TRBV5-6 and TRBJ2-7; 10 positions match TRBD2. The CDR3 sequence is 13 residues long. Germline CDR1 is SGHDT and CDR2 is YYEEEE. With V trimmed by 3 bases and J by 3 bases, 0 bases remained unmatched. The CDR3 nucleotides read TGTGCCAGCAGCTGGACTAGCGGCTACGAGCAGTACTTC. It specifies CASSWTSGYEQYF.

This clone was detected a few times. The chain carries TRBV9 and TRBJ1-4, with D unclear. The germline V and J ends were trimmed by 9 bases and 6 bases, with 15 bases remaining between them. The CDR3 has 13 residues. In germline, CDR1 is SGDLS, CDR2 YYNGEE. CDR3 coding DNA: TGTGCCAATCCCGGTTCCGTGGATGAAAAACTGTTTTTT. This gives the protein CANPGSVDEKLFF.

V is TRBV6-5 and J is TRBJ2-1, with TRBD1 identical over 9 bases. V lost 2 bases, J lost 8 bases, and 7 bases stayed unmatched. The germline gives CDR1 MNHEY, CDR2 SVGAGI. The CDR3 runs to 15 residues. The DNA for the CDR3 is TGTGCCAGCAGTTACCCGGACAGGGGAAGCCATGAGCAGTTCTTC. This encodes CASSYPDRGSHEQFF.

V is TRBV20-1 and J is TRBJ1-2; D is unclear. Trimming shortened V by 3 bases and J by 4 bases, and 6 bases separated the two germline ends. Germline CDR1 is DFQATT and CDR2 is SNEGSKA (reference sequence). There are 11 residues in the CDR3. In nucleotides, the CDR3 is TGCAGTGCTAGGGACGGCTATGGCTACACCTTC. It specifies CSARDGYGYTF.

The chain recombines TRBV15 with TRBJ1-3; D unclear. Trimming pared 0 bases from V and 0 bases from J, leaving 6 bases between. Germline CDR1 and CDR2: LNHNV and YYDKDF (reference sequence). The CDR3 runs to 15 residues. CDR3 nucleotide sequence: TGTGCCACCAGCAGAGATCTCGTCTCTGGAAACACCATATATTTT. Its protein product is CATSRDLVSGNTIYF.

The J gene is TRBJ1-5, the V gene TRBV18; D might be TRBD1 (6 bases). This CDR3 is built from 17 residues. CDR1 is KGHSH, CDR2 LQKENI, per germline. The ends were cut back, 2 bases at V and 1 base at J, with 15 bases in the middle. The CDR3 sequence: CASSPFGGRGSNQPQHF. CDR3 coding DNA: TGTGCCAGCTCACCATTTGGGGGCAGAGGCAGCAATCAGCCCCAGCATTTT.

The chain carries TRBV29-1 and TRBJ1-5, with D tentatively TRBD1 (5 bases). Trimming removed 4 bases at V and 1 base at J, with 5 bases between. Germline V gives CDR1 SQVTM, CDR2 ANQGSEA. The CDR3 contains 12 residues. In DNA, the CDR3 is TGCAGCGTTGGGGGGAGCAATCAGCCCCAGCATTTT. It codes for CSVGGSNQPQHF.

This chain links TRBV7-9 with TRBJ1-1; D is ambiguous. Germline CDR1 is SEHNR and CDR2 is FQNEAQ (reference sequence). The CDR3 contains 14 residues. Trimming took 2 bases from V and 1 from J, leaving 8 bases between them. The CDR3, as DNA: TGTGCCAGCAGCTTATACGGGCCGAACACTGAAGCTTTCTTT. This codes for CASSLYGPNTEAFF.

The CDR3 nucleotides are TGTGCCAGTAGTCTTCGACAGAAGAGCTCCTACAATGAGCAGTTCTTC. Amino acids: CASSLRQKSSYNEQFF. J is TRBJ2-1 and V is TRBV19; possible D gene TRBD1, 5 bases. The CDR3 loop spans 16 amino acids. Trimming stripped 5 bases from V and 0 bases from J, with 14 bases between. Germline CDR1 and CDR2: LNHDA and SQIVND (reference sequence).